The clone carrying this T cell receptor beta chain was observed many times. Its antigen is not identified. The data were obtained in a study of T cells after posttransplantation cyclophosphamide. Germline CDR1 SGHKS, CDR2 YYEKEE (reference sequence). Trimming cost V 4 bases and J 0 bases; bases outside gene matches: 13. The CDR3 consists of 18 residues. Measured with immunoSEQ multiplex PCR; TCRdb has only the in-frame clones, and not every one. This sample shows roughly 16,000 clones and no singletons; 0.54% rests with the ten largest. A marrow graft followed busulfan-fludarabine conditioning, with cyclophosphamide on days +3 and +4. Study-level points and caveats: Donor-recipient repertoire similarity was low at 1-2 months, rising over year one. Tissue-infiltrating T cells from skin or gut overlapped little with blood T cells. Recipient CMV seropositivity and CMV reactivation strongly tracked TRB clonality.

The clonotype comes from a female patient aged 30 to 40 who received an allogeneic stem cell transplant from a related donor, was CMV-positive, and had no GVHD. A share of the T cells may be of graft donor origin. The sample was PBMCs, taken after allogeneic stem cell transplant with posttransplant cyclophosphamide. The chain is built from TRBV5-5 and TRBJ1-5; 7 bases agree with TRBD1. The CDR3 region is CASSPYPGTEYSNQPQHF. The CDR3 region has the DNA TGTGCCAGCAGCCCTTACCCCGGGACAGAGTATAGCAATCAGCCCCAGCATTTT. Full variable domain (missing parts from reference TRBV5-5 and TRBJ1-5): DAGVTQSPTHLIKTRGQQVTLRCSPISGHKSVSWYQQVLGQGPQFIFQYYEKEERGRGNFPDRFSARQFPNYSSELNVNALLLGDSALYLCASSPYPGTEYSNQPQHFGDGTRLSIL.